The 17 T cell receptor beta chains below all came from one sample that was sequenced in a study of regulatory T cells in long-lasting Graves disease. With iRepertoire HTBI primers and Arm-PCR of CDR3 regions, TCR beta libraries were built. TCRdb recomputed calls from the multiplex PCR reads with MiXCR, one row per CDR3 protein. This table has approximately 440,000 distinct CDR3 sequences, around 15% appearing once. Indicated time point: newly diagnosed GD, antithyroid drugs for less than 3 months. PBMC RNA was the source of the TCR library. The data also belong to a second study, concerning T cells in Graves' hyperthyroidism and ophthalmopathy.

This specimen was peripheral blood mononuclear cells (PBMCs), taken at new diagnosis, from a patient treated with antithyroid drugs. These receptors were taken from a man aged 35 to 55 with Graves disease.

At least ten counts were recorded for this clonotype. CDR3 nucleotide sequence: TGTGCCAGCAGTCTCGAGAACACCGGGGAGCTGTTTTTT. Translating it yields CASSLENTGELFF. V and J are TRBV6-1 and TRBJ2-2; D remains unclear. Per germline, CDR1 MNHNS and CDR2 SASEGT. This CDR3 spans 13 amino acids. The germline V and J ends were trimmed by 5 bases and 1 base, with 5 bases remaining between them.

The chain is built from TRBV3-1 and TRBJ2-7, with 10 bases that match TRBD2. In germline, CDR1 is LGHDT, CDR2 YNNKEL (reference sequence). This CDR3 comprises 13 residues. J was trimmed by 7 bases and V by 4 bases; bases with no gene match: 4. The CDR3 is CASSPGTSDEQYF. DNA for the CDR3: TGTGCCAGCAGCCCCGGGACTAGCGATGAGCAGTACTTC.

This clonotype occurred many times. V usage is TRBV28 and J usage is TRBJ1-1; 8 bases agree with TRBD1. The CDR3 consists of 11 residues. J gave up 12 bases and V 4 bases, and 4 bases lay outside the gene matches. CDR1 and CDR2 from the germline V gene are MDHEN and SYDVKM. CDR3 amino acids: CASSSDREPFF. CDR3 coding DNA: TGTGCCAGCAGTTCGGACAGGGAACCTTTCTTT.

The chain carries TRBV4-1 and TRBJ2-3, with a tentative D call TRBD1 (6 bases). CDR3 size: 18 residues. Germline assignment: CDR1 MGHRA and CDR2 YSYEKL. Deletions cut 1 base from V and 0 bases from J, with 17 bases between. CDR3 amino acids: CASSQARTATASTDTQYF. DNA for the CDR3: TGCGCCAGCAGCCAAGCCAGGACAGCAACGGCTAGCACAGATACGCAGTATTTT.

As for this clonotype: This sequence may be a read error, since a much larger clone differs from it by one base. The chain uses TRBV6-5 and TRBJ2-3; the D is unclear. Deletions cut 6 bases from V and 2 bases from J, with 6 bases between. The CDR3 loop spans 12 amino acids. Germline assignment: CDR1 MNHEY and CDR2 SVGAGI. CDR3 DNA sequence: TGTGCCAGCAGACTGGACACAGATACGCAGTATTTT. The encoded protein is CASRLDTDTQYF.

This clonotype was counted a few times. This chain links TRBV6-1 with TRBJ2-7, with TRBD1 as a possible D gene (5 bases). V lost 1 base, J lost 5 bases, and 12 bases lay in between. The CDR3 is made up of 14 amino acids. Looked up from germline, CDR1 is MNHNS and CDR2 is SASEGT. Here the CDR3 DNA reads TGTGCCAGCAGTGAAGGACAGCGTCCCGACGAGCAGTACTTC. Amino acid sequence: CASSEGQRPDEQYF.

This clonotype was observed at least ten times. CDR3 sequence reads: CASSEPDRADNSPLHF. CDR3 sequence (DNA): TGTGCCAGCAGCGAACCGGACAGGGCCGATAATTCACCCCTCCACTTT. The chain recombines TRBV6-1 with TRBJ1-6; 8 nucleotides agree with TRBD1. Germline V CDR1 and CDR2: MNHNS, SASEGT. Losses at the gene ends were 6 bases for V and 5 bases for J; bases not matched to a gene: 9. The CDR3 consists of 16 residues.

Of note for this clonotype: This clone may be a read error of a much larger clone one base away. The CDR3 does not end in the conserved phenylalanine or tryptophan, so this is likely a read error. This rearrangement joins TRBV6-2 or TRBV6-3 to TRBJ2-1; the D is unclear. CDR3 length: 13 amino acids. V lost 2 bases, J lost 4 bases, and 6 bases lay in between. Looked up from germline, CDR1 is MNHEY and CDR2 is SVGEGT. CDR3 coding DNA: TGTGCCAGCAGTTACGTCCAGTACAATGAGCAGTTCTCC. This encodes CASSYVQYNEQFS.

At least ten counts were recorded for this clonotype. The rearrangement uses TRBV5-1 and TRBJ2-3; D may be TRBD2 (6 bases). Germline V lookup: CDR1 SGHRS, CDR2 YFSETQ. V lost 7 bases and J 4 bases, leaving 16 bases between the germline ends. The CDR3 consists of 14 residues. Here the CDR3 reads CASSTGGEPDTQYF. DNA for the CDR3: TGCGCCAGCTCCACGGGCGGGGAGCCAGATACGCAGTATTTT.

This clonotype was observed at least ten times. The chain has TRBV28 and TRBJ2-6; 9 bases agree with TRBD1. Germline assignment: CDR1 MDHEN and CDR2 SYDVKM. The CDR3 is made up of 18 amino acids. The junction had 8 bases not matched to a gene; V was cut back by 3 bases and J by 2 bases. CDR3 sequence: CASSFRPGQGTGANVLTF. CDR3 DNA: TGTGCCAGCAGTTTCCGCCCGGGACAGGGAACTGGGGCCAACGTCCTGACTTTC.

Here the CDR3 DNA reads TGTGCCAGCAGCCACCAACCCTACAATGAGCAGTTCTTC. Its translation is CASSHQPYNEQFF. The chain employs TRBV7-8 and TRBJ2-1; D is uncertain. In germline, CDR1 is SGHVS, CDR2 FQNEAQ. This CDR3 is built from 13 residues. Between the trimmed V and J ends, which lost 5 bases and 2 bases, there was a span of 7 bases.

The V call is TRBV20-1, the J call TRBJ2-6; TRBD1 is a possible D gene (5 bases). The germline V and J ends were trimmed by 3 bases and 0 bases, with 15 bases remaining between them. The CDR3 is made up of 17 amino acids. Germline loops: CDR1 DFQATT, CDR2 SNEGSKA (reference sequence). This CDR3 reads CSARFFGRDSGANVLTF. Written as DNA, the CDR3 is TGCAGTGCTAGGTTCTTCGGCAGGGACTCTGGGGCCAACGTCCTGACTTTC.

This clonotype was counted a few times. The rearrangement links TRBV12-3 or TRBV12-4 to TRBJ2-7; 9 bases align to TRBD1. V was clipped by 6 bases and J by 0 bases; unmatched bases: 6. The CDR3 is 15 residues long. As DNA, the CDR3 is TGTGCCAGCAGCCCGATGACAGGGGGCTCCTACGAGCAGTACTTC. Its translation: CASSPMTGGSYEQYF.

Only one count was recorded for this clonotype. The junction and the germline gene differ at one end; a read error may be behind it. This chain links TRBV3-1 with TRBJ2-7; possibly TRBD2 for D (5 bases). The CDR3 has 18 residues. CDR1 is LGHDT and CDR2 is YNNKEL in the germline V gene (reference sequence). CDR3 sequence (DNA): TGTGCCGGCAGCCAAGATTGGTCGGCTAGCACGAGCTCCTACGAGCAGTACTTC. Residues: CAGSQDWSASTSSYEQYF.

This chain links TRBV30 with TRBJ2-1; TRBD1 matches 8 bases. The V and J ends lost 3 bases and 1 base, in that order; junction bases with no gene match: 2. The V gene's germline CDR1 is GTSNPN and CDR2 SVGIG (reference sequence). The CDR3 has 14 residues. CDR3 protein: CAWRGTGSYNEQFF. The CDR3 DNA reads TGTGCCTGGAGGGGGACAGGATCCTACAATGAGCAGTTCTTC.

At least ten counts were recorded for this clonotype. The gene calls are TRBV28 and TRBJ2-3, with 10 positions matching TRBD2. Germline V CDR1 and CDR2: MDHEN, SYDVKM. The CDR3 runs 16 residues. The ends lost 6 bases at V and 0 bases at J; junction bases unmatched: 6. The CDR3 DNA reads TGTGCCAGCAGCTGGACTAGCGGATATAGCACAGATACGCAGTATTTT. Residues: CASSWTSGYSTDTQYF.

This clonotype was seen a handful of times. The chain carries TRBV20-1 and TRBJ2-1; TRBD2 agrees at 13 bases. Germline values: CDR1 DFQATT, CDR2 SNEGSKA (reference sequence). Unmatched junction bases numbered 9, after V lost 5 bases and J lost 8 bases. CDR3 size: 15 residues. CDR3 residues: CSAPRTSGSFDEQFF. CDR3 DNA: TGCAGTGCTCCACGGACTAGCGGGAGTTTCGATGAGCAGTTCTTC.